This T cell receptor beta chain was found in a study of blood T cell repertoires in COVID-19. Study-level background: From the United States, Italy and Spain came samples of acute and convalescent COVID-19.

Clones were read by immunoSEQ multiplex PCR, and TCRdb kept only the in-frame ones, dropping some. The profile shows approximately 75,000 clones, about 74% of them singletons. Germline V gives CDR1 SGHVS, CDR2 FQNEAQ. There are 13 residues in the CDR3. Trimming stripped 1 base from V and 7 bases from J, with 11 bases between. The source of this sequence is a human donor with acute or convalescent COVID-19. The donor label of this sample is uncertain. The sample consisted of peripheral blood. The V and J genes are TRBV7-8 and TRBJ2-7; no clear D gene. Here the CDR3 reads CASSLDLPKEQYF. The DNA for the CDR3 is TGTGCCAGCAGCTTAGATCTCCCTAAAGAGCAGTACTTC.